These 24 T cell receptor beta chains came from one sample sequenced in a study. TCRdb independently ran MiXCR on the RT-PCR reads; one entry per CDR3 protein. The data show fewer than 800,000 distinct CDR3 sequences, with approximately 15% seen just once and about 3.9% held by the top ten. Sequencing was performed on memory CD4+ T cells from blood. All receptors come from a female donor in good health, serving as a healthy control.

This clonotype was found many times. V is TRBV4-1 and J is TRBJ2-2; TRBD1 aligns across 8 bases. The CDR3 is 18 residues long. Germline V gene sequence: CDR1 MGHRA, CDR2 YSYEKL. The ends lost 5 bases at V and 4 bases at J; junction bases unmatched: 15. CDR3 in amino acids: CASSWTGPLTTGTGELFF. CDR3 nucleotides: TGCGCCAGCAGCTGGACAGGGCCTTTGACGACGGGCACCGGGGAGCTGTTTTTT.

This clonotype was counted between two and nine times. The rearrangement joins TRBV6-6 to TRBJ2-1; the D gene is possibly TRBD1 (6 bases). V was shortened by 6 bases and J by 8 bases, with 23 bases between the two germline ends. The CDR3 runs 16 residues. Germline-derived CDR1 and CDR2 are MNHNY and SVGAGI (reference sequence). The CDR3 region has the DNA TGTGCCAGCAGCCGAAGCCGGGACACTGGGAACGATGAGCAGTTCTTC. Amino acids: CASSRSRDTGNDEQFF.

The rearrangement joins TRBV7-8 to TRBJ2-7; 9 nucleotides match TRBD1. This CDR3 has 15 amino acids. Per germline, CDR1 SGHVS and CDR2 FQNEAQ. With 4 bases clipped from V and 3 bases from J, the junction kept 7 bases outside the gene matches. The DNA of the CDR3 is TGTGCCAGCAGCTCTCCGGGACAGGGTGACTACGAGCAGTACTTC. It translates to CASSSPGQGDYEQYF. The whole variable domain, filled in from reference TRBV7-8 and TRBJ2-7, reads GAGVSQSPRYKVAKRGQDVALRCDPISGHVSLFWYQQALGQGPEFLTYFQNEAQLDKSGLPSDRFFAERPEGSVSTLKIQRTQQEDSAVYLCASSSPGQGDYEQYFGPGTRLTVT.

The table lists this clonotype with many counts. Here the CDR3 reads CSVAGSYNEQFF. The CDR3 nucleotides are TGCAGCGTTGCAGGGTCCTACAATGAGCAGTTCTTC. The chain is built from TRBV29-1 and TRBJ2-1; tentatively, D is TRBD1 (5 bases). The V and J ends lost 4 bases and 1 base respectively, with 5 bases between them. Germline V gene lookup returns CDR1 SQVTM and CDR2 ANQGSEA. CDR3 length: 12 residues.

This clonotype occurred many times. The V gene is TRBV20-1, the J gene TRBJ1-1; unclear D gene. Germline V gene data show CDR1 as DFQATT and CDR2 as SNEGSKA (reference sequence). The CDR3 is 12 residues long. Trimming took off 0 bases at V and 8 bases at J, with 10 bases between the two ends. CDR3 coding DNA: TGCAGTGCTAGAGATCGACGGCAGGAAGCTTTCTTT. It specifies CSARDRRQEAFF.

The table lists this clonotype with many counts. This chain links TRBV20-1 with TRBJ1-2; D is undetermined. Trimming removed 0 bases from V and 4 bases from J, with 3 bases in between. CDR3 length equals 11 residues. Germline V CDR1 and CDR2: DFQATT, SNEGSKA (reference sequence). CDR3 sequence reads: CSAREGYGYTF. The CDR3 bases are TGCAGTGCTAGAGAAGGCTATGGCTACACCTTC.

J is TRBJ2-7 and V is TRBV3-1, with D maybe TRBD2 (6 bases). V dropped 1 base and J dropped 6 bases, with 16 bases sitting between them. The CDR3 consists of 15 residues. In germline, CDR1 is LGHDT, CDR2 YNNKEL (reference sequence). The CDR3 loop reads CASSQVQGGNGEQYF. As DNA, the CDR3 is TGTGCCAGCAGCCAAGTCCAGGGCGGGAATGGCGAGCAGTACTTC.

This clonotype was observed at least ten times. The chain joins TRBV20-1 to TRBJ2-5, with TRBD2 as a possible D gene (5 bases). CDR3 size: 15 residues. V lost 3 bases and J lost 1, with 15 bases in between. Germline lookup yields CDR1 DFQATT and CDR2 SNEGSKA (reference sequence). This CDR3 reads CSARGSGLIQETQYF. The CDR3 DNA reads TGCAGTGCTAGGGGATCGGGGTTAATCCAAGAGACCCAGTACTTC.

This clonotype has a handful of counts. This chain links TRBV3-1 with TRBJ2-7; the match to TRBD1 covers 9 bases. The CDR3 consists of 12 residues. Per the germline V gene, CDR1 is LGHDT and CDR2 is YNNKEL (reference sequence). Germline trimming cut 7 bases from V and 6 bases from J; bases unmatched to any gene: 4. CDR3 residues: CASTRQGGEQYF. The CDR3 region has the DNA TGTGCCAGCACCAGACAGGGGGGCGAGCAGTACTTC.

The chain joins TRBV28 to TRBJ1-5, with no clear D. Germline CDR1 and CDR2: MDHEN and SYDVKM. The CDR3 runs 14 residues. V was pared by 5 bases and J by 7 bases, with 15 bases between. The CDR3 spells CASSPIQSGQPQHF. The CDR3 DNA is TGTGCCAGCAGTCCGATACAATCGGGACAGCCCCAGCATTTT.

This clonotype was counted at least ten times. The rearrangement links TRBV9 to TRBJ2-3; 7 bases agree with TRBD2. This CDR3 spans 17 amino acids. V trimming: 3 bases; J trimming: 2 bases; junction bases outside the gene matches: 12. CDR1 is SGDLS and CDR2 is YYNGEE in the germline V gene. CDR3 amino acids: CASSDPLTGTITDTQYF. CDR3 bases: TGTGCCAGCAGCGACCCTCTGACTGGGACTATCACAGATACGCAGTATTTT. The whole variable domain, remainder taken from reference TRBV9 and TRBJ2-3, is DSGVTQTPKHLITATGQRVTLRCSPRSGDLSVYWYQQSLDQGLQFLIQYYNGEERAKGNILERFSAQQFPDLHSELNLSSLELGDSALYFCASSDPLTGTITDTQYFGPGTRLTVL.

Many counts were recorded for this clonotype. The J gene is TRBJ1-2, the V gene TRBV5-4; possible D gene TRBD1, 5 bases. The CDR3 loop spans 16 amino acids. Germline V gene data show CDR1 as SGHNT and CDR2 as YYREEE (reference sequence). V lost 6 bases to trimming and J lost 4 bases, with 22 bases between them. This CDR3 is CASINEQGAGSYGYTF. In DNA, the CDR3 is TGTGCCAGCATCAATGAACAAGGAGCAGGGAGCTATGGCTACACCTTC. Based on the CDR3 plus reference TRBV5-4 and TRBJ1-2, the full variable domain is ETGVTQSPTHLIKTRGQQVTLRCSSQSGHNTVSWYQQALGQGPQFIFQYYREEENGRGNFPPRFSGLQFPNYSSELNVNALELDDSALYLCASINEQGAGSYGYTFGSGTRLTVV.

This clonotype was found a few times. The chain carries TRBV25-1 and TRBJ2-7; 7 bases agree with TRBD1. From germline, CDR1 is MGHDK and CDR2 SYGVNS. The ends lost 7 bases at V and 0 bases at J; junction bases unmatched: 3. The CDR3 consists of 13 residues. As DNA, the CDR3 is TGTGCCAGCAACGGACAGGCCTCCTACGAGCAGTACTTC. Translated, it gives CASNGQASYEQYF.

This clonotype has only a few counts. Mismatch with germline at one junction end may stem from a read error. The rearrangement uses TRBV7-9 and TRBJ2-1; possibly TRBD2 for D (5 bases). CDR3 length equals 10 residues. Germline V lookup: CDR1 SEHNR, CDR2 FQNEAQ (reference sequence). The DNA for the CDR3 is TGTGCCAGCAGCTTAGTGTTTGGAGGCTTC. This sequence encodes CASSLVFGGF.

This clonotype was counted at least ten times. This rearrangement joins TRBV20-1 to TRBJ2-5, with D perhaps TRBD1 or TRBD2 (5 bases each). The V end lost 0 bases, the J end lost 12 bases, and 17 bases lay between the germline ends. CDR1 is DFQATT, CDR2 SNEGSKA, per germline (reference sequence). The CDR3 covers 13 residues. In nucleotides, the CDR3 is TGCAGTGCTAGAGATACGGGGACCGTATTAGAGTACTTC. It encodes CSARDTGTVLEYF.

There are a few counts of this clonotype. The V call is TRBV10-3, the J call TRBJ1-1; possibly TRBD1 for D (5 bases). CDR3 length: 15 amino acids. Germline V CDR1 and CDR2: ENHRY, SYGVKD. V shed 4 bases and J shed 1 base, with 13 bases lying between them. The CDR3 here is CAISGVDGANTEAFF. DNA for the CDR3: TGTGCCATCAGTGGAGTGGACGGGGCGAACACTGAAGCTTTCTTT.

The chain joins TRBV12-3 or TRBV12-4 to TRBJ1-2, with TRBD1 identical over 7 bases. The CDR3 is 13 amino acids. J gave up 7 bases and V 3 bases, and 5 bases lay outside the gene matches. CDR3 protein: CASSFAAGGGYTF. The CDR3 nucleotides read TGTGCCAGCAGTTTTGCGGCAGGGGGTGGCTACACCTTC.

The gene calls are TRBV7-9 and TRBJ1-2; D uncertain. CDR3 length: 16 amino acids. Per the germline V gene, CDR1 is SEHNR and CDR2 is FQNEAQ (reference sequence). V lost 0 bases, J lost 7 bases, and 18 bases lay in between. CDR3 region: CASSLAVEGLSAGYTF. DNA of the CDR3: TGTGCCAGCAGCTTAGCGGTTGAGGGTTTATCAGCTGGCTACACCTTC.

This clonotype was recorded at least ten times. The chain joins TRBV10-3 to TRBJ2-7; D possibly matches TRBD1 or TRBD2 (5 bases each). This CDR3 has 15 amino acids. Germline loops: CDR1 ENHRY, CDR2 SYGVKD. V lost 0 bases, J lost 2 bases, and 11 bases lay in between. The DNA of the CDR3 is TGTGCCATCAGTGAGTCGTTAGGGACCGCCTACGAGCAGTACTTC. This codes for CAISESLGTAYEQYF.

The rearrangement uses TRBV20-1 and TRBJ2-3, with TRBD1 matching 11 bases. The CDR3 spans 15 residues. Germline trimming cut 7 bases from V and 3 bases from J; bases unmatched to any gene: 9. Germline V gene lookup returns CDR1 DFQATT and CDR2 SNEGSKA (reference sequence). CDR3: CSGQGQGASTDTQYF. The CDR3 coding sequence is TGCAGTGGACAAGGACAGGGGGCATCGACAGATACGCAGTATTTT.

The genes are TRBV10-3 and TRBJ2-2; the D gene could be TRBD1 or TRBD2 (5 bases each). Germline loops: CDR1 ENHRY, CDR2 SYGVKD. With 5 bases removed from V and 1 base from J, the gap between germline ends came to 11 bases. This CDR3 contains 15 residues. The CDR3 spells CAISTGTQNTGELFF. The CDR3 coding sequence is TGTGCCATCAGTACCGGGACGCAGAACACCGGGGAGCTGTTTTTT.

This clonotype has only a few counts. V usage is TRBV4-1 and J usage is TRBJ2-4, with a possible D match to TRBD1 (7 bases). Germline V gene lookup returns CDR1 MGHRA and CDR2 YSYEKL. V was trimmed by 1 base and J by 7 bases, leaving 11 bases between them. This CDR3 has 14 residues. CDR3 in amino acids: CASSQAQGRNIQYF. The CDR3 DNA is TGCGCCAGCAGCCAAGCACAGGGGAGGAACATTCAGTACTTC.

The chain is built from TRBV19 and TRBJ1-1; D is uncertain. V lost 3 bases and J 4 bases, leaving 12 bases between the germline ends. From germline, CDR1 is LNHDA and CDR2 SQIVND (reference sequence). The CDR3 is 14 amino acids. The CDR3 loop is CASSMKVSGTEAFF. The DNA for the CDR3 is TGTGCCAGTAGTATGAAGGTTTCGGGCACTGAAGCTTTCTTT.

The CDR3 sequence is CASSLSGGPGNTIYF. The CDR3 region has the DNA TGTGCCAGCAGCTTAAGTGGAGGGCCGGGAAACACCATATATTTT. The chain recombines TRBV7-2 with TRBJ1-3; D is unresolved. CDR1 is SGHTA and CDR2 is FQGNSA in the germline V gene. V lost 2 bases to trimming and J lost 4 bases, with 12 bases between them. The CDR3 is 15 residues long.